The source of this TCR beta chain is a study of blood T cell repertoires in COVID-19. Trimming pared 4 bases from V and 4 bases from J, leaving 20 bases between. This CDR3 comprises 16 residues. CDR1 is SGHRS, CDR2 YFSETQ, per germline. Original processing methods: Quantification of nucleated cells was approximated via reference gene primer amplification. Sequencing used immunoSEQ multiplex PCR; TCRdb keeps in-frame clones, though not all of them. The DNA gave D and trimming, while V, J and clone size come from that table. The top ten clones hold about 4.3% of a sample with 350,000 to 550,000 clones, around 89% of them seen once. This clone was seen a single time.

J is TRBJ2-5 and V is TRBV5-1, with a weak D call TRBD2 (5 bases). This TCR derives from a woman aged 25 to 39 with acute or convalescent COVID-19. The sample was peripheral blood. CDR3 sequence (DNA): TGCGCCAGCAGCACCTCCCTACTAGGAGGAGGAGAGACCCAGTACTTC. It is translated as CASSTSLLGGGETQYF.